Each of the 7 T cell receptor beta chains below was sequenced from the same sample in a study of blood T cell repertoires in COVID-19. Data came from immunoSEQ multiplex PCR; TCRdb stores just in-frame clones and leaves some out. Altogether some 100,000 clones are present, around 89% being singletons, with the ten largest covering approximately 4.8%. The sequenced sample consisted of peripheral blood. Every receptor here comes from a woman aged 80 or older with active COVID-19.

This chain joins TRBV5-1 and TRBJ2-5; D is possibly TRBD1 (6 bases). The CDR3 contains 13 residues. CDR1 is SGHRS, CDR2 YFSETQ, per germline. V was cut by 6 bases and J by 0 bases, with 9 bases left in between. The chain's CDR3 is CASTNRDQETQYF. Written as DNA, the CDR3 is TGCGCCAGCACAAACAGGGACCAAGAGACCCAGTACTTC.

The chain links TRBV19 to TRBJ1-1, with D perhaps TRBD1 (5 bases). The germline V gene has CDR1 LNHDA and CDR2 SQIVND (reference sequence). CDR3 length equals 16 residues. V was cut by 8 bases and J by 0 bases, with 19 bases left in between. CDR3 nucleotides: TGTGCCAGTCAAGGCAGGGTTCTAGGTGTGAACACTGAAGCTTTCTTT. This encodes CASQGRVLGVNTEAFF.

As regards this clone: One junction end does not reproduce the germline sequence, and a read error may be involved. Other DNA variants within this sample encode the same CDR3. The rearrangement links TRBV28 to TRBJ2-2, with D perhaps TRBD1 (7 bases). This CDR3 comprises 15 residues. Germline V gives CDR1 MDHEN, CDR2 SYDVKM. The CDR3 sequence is CASRGGTVNTGELFF. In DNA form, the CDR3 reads TGCGCCAGCAGAGGCGGGACAGTGAACACCGGGGAGCTGTTTTTT.

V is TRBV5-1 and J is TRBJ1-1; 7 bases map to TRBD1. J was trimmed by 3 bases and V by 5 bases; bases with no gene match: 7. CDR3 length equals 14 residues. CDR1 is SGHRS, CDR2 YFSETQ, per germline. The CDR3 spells CASSRAGGDTEAFF. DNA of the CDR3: TGCGCCAGCAGTCGGGCAGGGGGAGACACTGAAGCTTTCTTT.

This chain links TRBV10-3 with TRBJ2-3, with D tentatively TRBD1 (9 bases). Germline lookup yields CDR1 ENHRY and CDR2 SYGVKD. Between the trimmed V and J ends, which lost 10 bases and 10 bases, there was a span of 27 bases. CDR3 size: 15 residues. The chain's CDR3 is CATNGGDRVGAPQYF. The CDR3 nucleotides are TGTGCCACCAACGGGGGGGACAGGGTAGGGGCACCGCAGTATTTT.

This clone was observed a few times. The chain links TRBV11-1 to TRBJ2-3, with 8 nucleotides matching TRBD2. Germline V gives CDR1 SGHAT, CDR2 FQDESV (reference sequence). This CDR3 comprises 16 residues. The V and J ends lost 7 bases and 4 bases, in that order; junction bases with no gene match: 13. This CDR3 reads CASTTGTSARSDTQYF. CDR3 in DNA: TGTGCCAGCACCACCGGGACTAGTGCCCGCTCAGATACGCAGTATTTT.

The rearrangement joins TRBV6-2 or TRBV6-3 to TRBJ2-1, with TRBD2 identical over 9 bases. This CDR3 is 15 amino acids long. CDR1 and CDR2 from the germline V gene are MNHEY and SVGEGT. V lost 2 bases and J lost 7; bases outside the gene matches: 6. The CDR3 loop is CASSYRSGSVNEQFF. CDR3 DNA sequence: TGTGCCAGCAGTTACCGTAGCGGGAGTGTAAATGAGCAGTTCTTC.